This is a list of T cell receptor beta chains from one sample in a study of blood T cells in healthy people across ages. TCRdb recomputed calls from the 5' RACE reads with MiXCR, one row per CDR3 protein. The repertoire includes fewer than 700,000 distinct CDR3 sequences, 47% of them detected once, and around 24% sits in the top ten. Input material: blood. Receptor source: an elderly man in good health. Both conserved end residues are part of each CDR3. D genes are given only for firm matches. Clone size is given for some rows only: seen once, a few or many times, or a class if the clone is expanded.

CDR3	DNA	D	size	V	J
CSAGGQVYGYTF	TGCAGTGCTGGCGGACAGGTCTATGGCTACACCTTC	TRBD1	.	TRBV20-1	TRBJ1-2
CASNEAGEGSGANVLTF	TGTGCCAGCAATGAGGCGGGAGAGGGATCTGGGGCCAACGTCCTGACTTTC	TRBD2	few	TRBV6-2/TRBV6-3	TRBJ2-6
CASSQRPVSYNEQFF	TGTGCCAGCAGCCAACGGCCTGTCTCCTACAATGAGCAGTTCTTC	.	.	TRBV3-1	TRBJ2-1
CASSPPIRGVPGANVLTF	TGTGCCAGCTCACCACCTATCAGGGGGGTTCCTGGGGCCAACGTCCTGACTTTC	.	.	TRBV18	TRBJ2-6
CASSFVGVADTQYF	TGCGCCAGCAGCTTTGTGGGAGTGGCAGATACGCAGTATTTT	.	few	TRBV5-1	TRBJ2-3
CSAAKTSGDTDTQYF	TGCAGTGCTGCCAAGACTAGCGGGGACACAGATACGCAGTATTTT	TRBD2	.	TRBV20-1	TRBJ2-3
CASSYTSGRTSGANVLTF	TGTGCCAGCAGTTACACTAGCGGGAGGACCTCTGGGGCCAACGTCCTGACTTTC	TRBD2	.	TRBV6-2/TRBV6-3	TRBJ2-6
CATSDGTGGTDTQYF	TGTGCCACCAGTGACGGCACAGGGGGTACCGATACGCAGTATTTT	TRBD1	.	TRBV24-1	TRBJ2-3
CASSTRGGVSEQYF	TGTGCCAGCAGCACACGGGGGGGAGTGAGCGAGCAGTACTTC	TRBD2	.	TRBV7-2	TRBJ2-7
CASSLAGADRGYGYTF	TGTGCCAGCAGCTTAGCCGGCGCGGACAGGGGTTATGGCTACACCTTC	TRBD1	.	TRBV7-9	TRBJ1-2
CASSYSSGQANNEQFF	TGTGCCAGCAGTTACTCGTCGGGACAGGCCAACAATGAGCAGTTCTTC	TRBD1	.	TRBV6-5	TRBJ2-1
CASSQQQGPTEGYTF	TGCGCCAGCAGCCAACAACAGGGGCCCACGGAGGGCTACACCTTC	TRBD1	.	TRBV4-3	TRBJ1-2
CSARKTSGSWETQYF	TGCAGTGCTAGAAAGACTAGCGGGAGTTGGGAGACCCAGTACTTC	TRBD2	.	TRBV20-1	TRBJ2-5
CSAIPSPNTGELFF	TGCAGTGCTATACCTAGCCCTAACACCGGGGAGCTGTTTTTT	.	.	TRBV20-1	TRBJ2-2
CASSWQGPRDGYTF	TGTGCCAGCAGTTGGCAGGGGCCCAGGGATGGCTACACCTTC	.	.	TRBV27	TRBJ1-2
CSARRTNHEQYF	TGCAGTGCTAGACGTACGAACCACGAGCAGTACTTC	.	once	TRBV20-1	TRBJ2-7
CASSRTPGPSYNEQFF	TGTGCCAGCAGCCGGACGCCGGGACCGAGCTACAATGAGCAGTTCTTC	.	few	TRBV27	TRBJ2-1
CASRLLVAGGGDEQFF	TGCGCCAGCAGGCTACTCGTAGCGGGAGGCGGCGATGAGCAGTTCTTC	TRBD2	.	TRBV10-2	TRBJ2-1
CASSDPHGNQPQHF	TGTGCCAGCAGTGACCCCCATGGAAATCAGCCCCAGCATTTT	.	.	TRBV6-2/TRBV6-3	TRBJ1-5
CASSLFHRQETQYF	TGTGCCAGCAGCTTATTTCACAGACAAGAGACCCAGTACTTC	.	.	TRBV7-2	TRBJ2-5
CASSSVDGSYNEQFF	TGCGCCAGCAGCTCGGTCGACGGGTCCTACAATGAGCAGTTCTTC	.	few	TRBV5-1	TRBJ2-1
CASSLIAGGYGNEQFF	TGTGCCAGCAGCTTAATAGCGGGGGGGTATGGAAATGAGCAGTTCTTC	TRBD2	.	TRBV7-9	TRBJ2-1
CASSENRGQETQYF	TGTGCCAGCAGCGAAAACAGGGGGCAAGAGACCCAGTACTTC	TRBD1	few	TRBV7-9	TRBJ2-5
CASSPSSRGQETQYF	TGCGCCAGCAGCCCTTCTAGTCGTGGCCAAGAGACCCAGTACTTC	.	.	TRBV5-1	TRBJ2-5
CSVEDPRDTEQYF	TGCAGCGTTGAAGACCCCAGGGACACCGAGCAGTACTTC	.	many	TRBV29-1	TRBJ2-7
CASSAKPGTDTQYF	TGTGCCAGCAGCGCCAAACCGGGCACAGATACGCAGTATTTT	.	few	TRBV9	TRBJ2-3
CASRTSGGLNTGELFF	TGTGCCAGCAGGACTAGCGGGGGCCTGAACACCGGGGAGCTGTTTTTT	TRBD2	.	TRBV6-5	TRBJ2-2